Listed below are T cell receptor beta chains from one sample, sequenced in a study of shared clonotypes between healthy human individuals. Clones were sequenced by immunoSEQ multiplex PCR, and TCRdb holds only the in-frame ones, with some missing. The sample yields about 2.3 million clones, under 95% seen once. Sequenced: naive CD4+ T cells from PBMCs. These receptors originate from a man younger than 35 in good health. Some clones in this sample may be carry-over from other donors' samples. The CDR3 runs from the conserved cysteine through the conserved F or W. Fields, in order: clone size, J gene, V gene, D gene, CDR3 protein, CDR3 DNA. A D gene is named only where the DNA matches it firmly. Rows give clone size only sometimes, using once, few, many, or a class for an expanded clone.

>.|TRBJ2-7|TRBV6-1|TRBD1
CASREDRDGFYEQYF
TGTGCCAGCAGAGAGGACAGGGATGGTTTCTACGAGCAGTACTTC
>.|TRBJ1-5|TRBV7-3|TRBD1
CASSLMPGGKDQPQHF
TGTGCCAGCAGCTTAATGCCAGGGGGGAAGGATCAGCCCCAGCATTTT
>.|TRBJ2-7|TRBV28|.
CASTPPASYEQYF
TGTGCCAGCACTCCCCCAGCCTCCTACGAGCAGTACTTC
>once|TRBJ2-2|TRBV7-3|.
CASSFTGGTGELFF
TGTGCCAGCAGCTTTACCGGGGGCACCGGGGAGCTGTTTTTT
>.|TRBJ2-5|TRBV28|TRBD1
CASRVQGASREETQYF
TGTGCCAGCAGAGTACAGGGGGCTTCCCGCGAAGAGACCCAGTACTTC
>.|TRBJ2-1|TRBV6-5|TRBD2
CASSSDRLAGGPNRFF
TGTGCCAGCAGTTCTGACAGACTAGCGGGAGGCCCTAACCGGTTCTTC
>.|TRBJ1-1|TRBV9|TRBD1
CASSVSGGTEAFF
TGTGCCAGCAGCGTATCAGGGGGCACGGAAGCTTTCTTT
>.|TRBJ2-5|TRBV9|TRBD2
CASSVGREGLGTQYF
TGTGCCAGCAGCGTAGGGCGGGAGGGCTTGGGGACCCAGTACTTC
>.|TRBJ1-5|TRBV7-6|.
CASSLVGASQPQHF
TGTGCCAGCAGCTTAGTGGGGGCATCTCAGCCCCAGCATTTT
>few|TRBJ2-3|TRBV6-4|.
CASSDSGPTDTQYF
TGTGCCAGCAGTGACTCAGGGCCCACAGATACGCAGTATTTT
>.|TRBJ2-5|TRBV5-4|.
CASSPRGLDWETQYF
TGTGCCAGCAGCCCGAGGGGCCTGGATTGGGAGACCCAGTACTTC
>once|TRBJ2-1|TRBV7-3|.
CASSLQLYNEQFF
TGTGCCAGCAGCTTACAGCTTTACAATGAGCAGTTCTTC
>.|TRBJ1-5|TRBV5-8|.
CASSFSGYNQPQHF
TGTGCCAGCAGCTTCTCGGGGTACAATCAGCCCCAGCATTTT
>.|TRBJ2-7|TRBV14|TRBD1
CASSHQRDSYEQYF
TGTGCCAGCAGCCACCAACGGGACAGCTACGAGCAGTACTTC
>few|TRBJ1-3|TRBV29-1|TRBD1
CSVRDRDRNTIYF
TGCAGCGTGCGGGACAGGGATAGAAACACCATATATTTT
>once|TRBJ2-7|TRBV9|TRBD1
CASSEGQGDYEQYF
TGTGCCAGCAGCGAGGGACAGGGAGATTACGAGCAGTACTTC
>.|TRBJ2-7|TRBV6-5|TRBD1
CASSSRTGYEQYF
TGTGCCAGCAGTTCCCGGACAGGCTACGAGCAGTACTTC
>.|TRBJ1-5|TRBV6-5|.
CASRDRWDQPQHF
TGTGCCAGCAGAGACAGGTGGGATCAGCCCCAGCATTTT
>.|TRBJ2-6|TRBV5-4|.
CASSLLTGGAVGSGANVLTF
TGTGCCAGCAGCTTGTTGACGGGGGGCGCAGTAGGTTCTGGGGCCAACGTCCTGACTTTC
>.|TRBJ2-2|TRBV5-1|TRBD1
CASSVGTGSTGELFF
TGCGCCAGCAGCGTTGGGACAGGGAGCACCGGGGAGCTGTTTTTT
>.|TRBJ2-7|TRBV6-6|.
CASYDSTSYEQYF
TGTGCCAGTTACGACAGTACCTCCTACGAGCAGTACTTC
>.|TRBJ2-7|TRBV25-1|.
CASSESQGPYEQYF
TGTGCCAGCAGTGAATCTCAGGGACCCTACGAGCAGTACTTC
>.|TRBJ2-5|TRBV7-2|TRBD2
CASSSTSGSSETQYF
TGTGCCAGCAGCTCGACTAGCGGGAGTTCAGAGACCCAGTACTTC
>.|TRBJ2-3|TRBV7-2|.
CASSFFGGTDTQYF
TGTGCCAGCAGCTTCTTTGGGGGTACAGATACGCAGTATTTT
>.|TRBJ2-7|TRBV5-4|.
CASSSRTAPYEQYF
TGTGCCAGCAGTTCGAGGACAGCTCCCTACGAGCAGTACTTC
>.|TRBJ2-3|TRBV6-5|.
CASSYPLNSTDTQYF
TGTGCCAGCAGTTATCCTCTAAATAGCACAGATACGCAGTATTTT
>.|TRBJ2-7|TRBV9|TRBD1
CASSVTGGFSSYEQYF
TGTGCCAGCAGCGTGACAGGGGGTTTCAGCTCCTACGAGCAGTACTTC
>once|TRBJ2-5|TRBV15|TRBD2
CATSEGLAGAGETQYF
TGTGCCACCAGCGAAGGACTAGCGGGAGCGGGGGAGACCCAGTACTTC
>few|TRBJ1-1|TRBV4-2|.
CASSQPRAAVYTEAFF
TGTGCCAGCAGCCAACCCAGGGCCGCGGTGTACACTGAAGCTTTCTTT
>.|TRBJ2-1|TRBV15|.
CATSSLALPYNEQFF
TGTGCCACCAGCAGCCTCGCCCTCCCCTACAATGAGCAGTTCTTC
>.|TRBJ2-7|TRBV5-1|TRBD1
CASSSGQDYEQYF
TGCGCCAGCAGCTCGGGACAGGACTACGAGCAGTACTTC
>.|TRBJ1-3|TRBV18|.
CASSPIHPDSGNTIYF
TGTGCCAGCTCACCGATTCATCCGGACTCTGGAAACACCATATATTTT
>.|TRBJ2-4|TRBV7-2|.
CASSLWGGTKNIQYF
TGTGCCAGCAGCTTATGGGGTGGGACAAAAAACATTCAGTACTTC
>once|TRBJ1-6|TRBV28|.
CASSIQGDPLHF
TGTGCCAGCAGTATACAGGGAGATCCCCTCCACTTT
>once|TRBJ2-3|TRBV27|.
CASSLSQGRSDTQYF
TGTGCCAGCAGTCTTAGCCAGGGGAGGTCAGATACGCAGTATTTT
>.|TRBJ1-1|TRBV9|.
CASSVSGDTEAFF
TGTGCCAGCAGCGTTTCCGGGGACACTGAAGCTTTCTTT
>.|TRBJ2-3|TRBV15|.
CATSRRTDTQYF
TGTGCCACCAGCAGACGGACAGATACGCAGTATTTT
>.|TRBJ2-1|TRBV19|.
CASSSRRAGGYNEQFF
TGTGCCAGTAGTAGTCGGAGGGCAGGGGGCTACAATGAGCAGTTCTTC
>.|TRBJ1-5|TRBV6-6|TRBD1
CASSTRGAVNQPQHF
TGTGCCAGCAGTACCAGGGGGGCGGTCAATCAGCCCCAGCATTTT
>.|TRBJ2-7|TRBV10-2|.
CASSESPARDYQYF
TGCGCCAGCAGTGAGTCTCCGGCCCGGGATTATCAGTACTTC
>.|TRBJ2-7|TRBV19|.
CASSIGKSGVYEQYF
TGTGCCAGTAGTATCGGGAAGAGCGGAGTCTACGAGCAGTACTTC
>.|TRBJ1-1|TRBV27|TRBD1
CASSFTTGANTEAFF
TGTGCCAGCAGTTTCACTACAGGGGCCAACACTGAAGCTTTCTTT
>.|TRBJ1-4|TRBV9|TRBD1
CASSGTGEVGEKLFF
TGTGCCAGCAGCGGGACAGGGGAGGTGGGTGAAAAACTGTTTTTT
>.|TRBJ2-3|TRBV19|.
CASTPMIVGGTDTQYF
TGTGCCAGTACCCCTATGATAGTAGGGGGAACAGATACGCAGTATTTT
>once|TRBJ2-6|TRBV30|.
CAWNGAPYRDGANVLTF
TGTGCCTGGAACGGGGCCCCTTACCGGGATGGGGCCAACGTCCTGACTTTC
>once|TRBJ1-2|TRBV28|.
CASSRSGHNYGYTF
TGTGCCAGCAGCAGGTCGGGACATAACTATGGCTACACCTTC
>.|TRBJ2-2|TRBV11-2|.
CASSQQRAATIGELFF
TGTGCCAGCAGCCAACAAAGGGCGGCAACGATTGGGGAGCTGTTTTTT
>.|TRBJ2-3|TRBV5-6|TRBD2
CASGTSRNTQYF
TGTGCCAGCGGGACTAGCCGCAATACGCAGTATTTT
>.|TRBJ1-5|TRBV6-6|.
CASSYGGNQPQHF
TGTGCCAGCAGTTACGGGGGTAATCAGCCCCAGCATTTT
>.|TRBJ2-7|TRBV6-6|TRBD1
CASRTALTGGYEQYF
TGTGCCAGCAGGACGGCCCTGACAGGGGGCTACGAGCAGTACTTC
>.|TRBJ2-2|TRBV18|.
CASSPAGVTGELFF
TGTGCCAGCTCACCGGCAGGAGTTACCGGGGAGCTGTTTTTT
>.|TRBJ2-7|TRBV29-1|TRBD1
CSTRQGSEQYF
TGCAGCACGAGACAGGGAAGCGAGCAGTACTTC
>.|TRBJ1-1|TRBV5-1|.
CASSLVVGGGTEAFF
TGCGCCAGCAGCTTGGTAGTGGGGGGAGGGACTGAAGCTTTCTTT
>once|TRBJ2-4|TRBV5-1|.
CASSLGLAKNIQYF
TGCGCCAGCAGCTTGGGGCTAGCCAAAAACATTCAGTACTTC